The clone carrying this TCR beta chain was seen at least ten times. The antigen remains undetermined. This sample stems from a study of T cell repertoires in cytomegalovirus infection. Study conclusions and caveats: Predominance within the ex vivo response was attributable to HLA-C-restricted CMV-specific TCR beta clonotypes.

TCRdb reprocessed the reads via MiXCR and lists one record per CDR3 protein. The profile shows some 450,000 distinct CDR3 sequences, approximately 31% of them singletons. The CDR3 length is 12 residues. V was clipped by 2 bases and J by 9 bases, with 5 bases between them. Germline values: CDR1 SGHTA, CDR2 FQGNSA. This sequence was found in a human donor in good health (CMV status not recorded). Some clones in this sample may be carry-over from other donors' samples. The specimen sequenced was PBMCs. This rearrangement joins TRBV7-2 to TRBJ1-6; no firm D call. CDR3: CASSLHASPLHF. For the CDR3, the DNA is TGTGCCAGCAGCTTACACGCTTCACCCCTCCACTTT.